This passage covers 16 T cell receptor beta chains from one sample sequenced in a study of T cells after yellow fever vaccination (dated by TCRdb to about 2019). The treatment or condition label corresponds to: live attenuated yellow fever vaccine strain. The library was produced with 5' RACE. Sequenced on an Illumina HiSeq 2500. The public reads were reanalyzed by TCRdb: fastp trimming at Q25, MiXCR alignment, in-frame beta chains only. Identical CDR3 protein sequences are pooled into one entry, listed with their most common genes and DNA. Across this sample there are around 500,000 distinct CDR3 sequences, with 21% seen only once. The top ten hold roughly a sixth of the sample. This sample comprised PBMCs, obtained more than 20 days after the first yellow fever vaccination. All receptors derive from a man aged 18 to 35 who received the YFV17D yellow fever vaccine.

The CDR3 is CASSRGTHEAFF. The CDR3 DNA is TGTGCCAGCTCACGCGGGACACATGAAGCTTTCTTT. This sequence joins TRBV18 and TRBJ1-1, with a tentative D call TRBD1 (6 bases). Per germline, CDR1 KGHSH and CDR2 LQKENI. The CDR3 covers 12 residues. Trimming took 4 bases from V and 7 from J, leaving 10 bases between them.

The rearrangement uses TRBV14 and TRBJ2-1; D tentatively reads TRBD1 or TRBD2 (5 bases each). The ends were cut back, 4 bases at V and 5 bases at J, with 9 bases in the middle. The CDR3 extends over 13 amino acids. The V gene's germline CDR1 is SGHDN and CDR2 FVKESK. The CDR3 reads CASSRGDNNEQFF. The CDR3 DNA reads TGTGCCAGCAGCCGAGGGGATAACAATGAGCAGTTCTTC.

The chain uses TRBV12-3 or TRBV12-4 and TRBJ2-2, with D perhaps matching TRBD1 (6 bases). V lost 2 bases and J 6 bases, leaving 16 bases between the germline ends. The CDR3 totals 16 residues. The CDR3 DNA is TGTGCCAGCAGTTTAAACCCTCTCACAGGGCCCGGGGAGCTGTTTTTT. It is translated as CASSLNPLTGPGELFF.

V is TRBV20-1 and J is TRBJ1-1; TRBD1 matches 8 bases. The CDR3 is 13 residues long. From germline, CDR1 is DFQATT and CDR2 SNEGSKA (reference sequence). J lost 4 bases, V lost 3 bases, and 4 bases had no gene match. CDR3 sequence (DNA): TGCAGTGCTAGTCAGGGGGCGACCACTGAAGCTTTCTTT. Amino acid sequence: CSASQGATTEAFF.

This clonotype was seen more than once but under ten times. The rearrangement uses TRBV5-1 and TRBJ2-2, with TRBD1 as a possible D gene (6 bases). Deletions cut 0 bases from V and 5 bases from J, with 11 bases between. Germline V gene lookup returns CDR1 SGHRS and CDR2 YFSETQ. The CDR3 length is 15 residues. The CDR3 DNA reads as TGCGCCAGCAGCTTGGAAGGGGGTCGGACCGGGGAGCTGTTTTTT. Its protein is CASSLEGGRTGELFF.

This clonotype was seen a few times. The chain joins TRBV5-1 to TRBJ1-1, with 8 bases that match TRBD1. Germline-derived CDR1 and CDR2 are SGHRS and YFSETQ. Trimming cost V 2 bases and J 5 bases; bases outside gene matches: 5. The CDR3 runs to 14 residues. The CDR3 nucleotides read TGCGCCAGCAGCTTCCTGGACAGGGAAACTGAAGCTTTCTTT. Its translation is CASSFLDRETEAFF.

The chain has TRBV6-4 and TRBJ2-1; weak D call: TRBD2 (5 bases). The CDR3 is 15 amino acids. Trimming left V 6 bases short and J 3 bases short, with 15 bases between. Germline loops: CDR1 MRHNA, CDR2 SNTAGT. CDR3 residues: CASSKRASSYNEQFF. DNA of the CDR3: TGTGCCAGCAGCAAGAGGGCTAGCAGCTACAATGAGCAGTTCTTC.

CDR3 in DNA: TGTGCCAGCAGTTACTCGGGCCATTATCAAGAGACCCAGTACTTC. It is translated as CASSYSGHYQETQYF. The rearrangement uses TRBV6-5 and TRBJ2-5; D remains unclear. With 0 bases removed from V and 2 bases from J, the gap between germline ends came to 10 bases. The V gene's germline CDR1 is MNHEY and CDR2 SVGAGI. The CDR3 contains 15 residues.

The chain joins TRBV6-6 to TRBJ1-1; D ambiguous. This CDR3 region has 13 residues. Germline CDR1 is MNHNY and CDR2 is SVGAGI (reference sequence). Deletions cut 5 bases from V and 5 bases from J, with 12 bases between. In DNA, the CDR3 is TGTGCCAGCAGTGATCAGGTAGCAACTGAAGCTTTCTTT. Its translation: CASSDQVATEAFF.

The genes are TRBV30 and TRBJ1-5; TRBD1 aligns across 7 bases. CDR3 length: 13 amino acids. J lost 7 bases, V lost 6 bases, and 9 bases had no gene match. Germline V gives CDR1 GTSNPN, CDR2 SVGIG (reference sequence). CDR3 loop: CACRTGAGQPQHF. In nucleotides, the CDR3 is TGTGCCTGCCGAACAGGGGCGGGCCAGCCCCAGCATTTT.

This rearrangement joins TRBV20-1 to TRBJ2-1, with TRBD2 matching 9 bases. V dropped 3 bases and J dropped 4; count of bases not matched to a gene: 10. In germline, CDR1 is DFQATT, CDR2 SNEGSKA (reference sequence). The CDR3 covers 16 residues. CDR3 amino acids: CSARPLTSGRYNEQFF. CDR3 in DNA: TGCAGTGCTAGGCCCCTGACTAGCGGAAGGTACAATGAGCAGTTCTTC.

This clonotype was picked up a small number of times. The chain links TRBV12-3 or TRBV12-4 to TRBJ2-1, with 7 bases identical to TRBD1. V shed 7 bases, J shed 5 bases, and the junction held 8 bases outside the gene matches. The CDR3 spans 14 residues. The CDR3 DNA reads TGTGCCAGCAATTCCCGGGACAGAGACAATGAGCAGTTCTTC. It is translated as CASNSRDRDNEQFF.

This chain links TRBV29-1 with TRBJ1-1; 7 bases match TRBD1. V shed 4 bases, J shed 1 base, and the junction held 3 bases outside the gene matches. CDR1 and CDR2 from the germline V gene are SQVTM and ANQGSEA. The CDR3 consists of 13 residues. Written as DNA, the CDR3 is TGCAGCGTTGCAAACAGGGGGAACACTGAAGCTTTCTTT. Its protein product is CSVANRGNTEAFF.

The gene calls are TRBV7-9 and TRBJ2-3; 8 nucleotides align to TRBD2. With V trimmed by 4 bases and J by 4 bases, 7 bases remained unmatched. The CDR3 spans 15 residues. Germline CDR1 and CDR2: SEHNR and FQNEAQ (reference sequence). In DNA, the CDR3 is TGTGCCAGCAGCTCGGACGGGGGGGCCGCAGATACGCAGTATTTT. It codes for CASSSDGGAADTQYF. Drawing the rest from reference TRBV7-9 and TRBJ2-3, the complete variable domain is DTGVSQNPRHKITKRGQNVTFRCDPISEHNRLYWYRQTLGQGPEFLTYFQNEAQLEKSRLLSDRFSAERPKGSFSTLEIQRTEQGDSAMYLCASSSDGGAADTQYFGPGTRLTVL.

The rearrangement links TRBV28 to TRBJ2-3; 7 bases line up with TRBD2. Germline assignment: CDR1 MDHEN and CDR2 SYDVKM. V shed 3 bases, J shed 6 bases, and the junction held 9 bases outside the gene matches. The CDR3 spans 15 residues. CDR3: CASSFRDYSADTQYF. The CDR3 bases are TGTGCCAGCAGTTTTAGGGACTACAGCGCGGATACGCAGTATTTT.

This chain links TRBV7-2 with TRBJ2-7; D possibly corresponds to TRBD2 (5 bases). The germline CDR1 and CDR2 sequences are SGHTA and FQGNSA. With 2 bases removed from V and 7 bases from J, the gap between germline ends came to 12 bases. CDR3 length: 13 residues. CDR3 protein: CASSLSPSREQYV. The CDR3 DNA reads as TGTGCCAGCAGCTTATCTCCTAGCCGAGAGCAGTACGTC.